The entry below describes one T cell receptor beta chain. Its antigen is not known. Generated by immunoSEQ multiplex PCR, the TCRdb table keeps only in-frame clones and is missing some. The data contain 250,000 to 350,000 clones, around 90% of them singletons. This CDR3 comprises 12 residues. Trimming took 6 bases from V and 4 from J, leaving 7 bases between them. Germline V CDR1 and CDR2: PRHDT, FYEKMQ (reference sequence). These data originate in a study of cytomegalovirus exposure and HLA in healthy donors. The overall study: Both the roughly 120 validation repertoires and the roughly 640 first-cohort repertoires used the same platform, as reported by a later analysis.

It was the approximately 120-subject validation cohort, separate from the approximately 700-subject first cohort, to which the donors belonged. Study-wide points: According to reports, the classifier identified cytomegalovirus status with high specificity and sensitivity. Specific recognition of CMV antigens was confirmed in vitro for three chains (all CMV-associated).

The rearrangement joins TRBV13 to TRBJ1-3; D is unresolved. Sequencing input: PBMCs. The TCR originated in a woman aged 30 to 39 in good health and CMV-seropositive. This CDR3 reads CASSSRGNTIYF. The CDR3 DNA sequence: TGTGCCAGCAGTTCTCGAGGAAACACCATATATTTT.